A single sample is the source of the 19 T cell receptor beta chains below, sequenced in a study of molecular identifiers for immune sequencing clone quantification. TCRdb reprocessed the PCR reads with MiXCR, giving one entry per CDR3 protein. The top ten hold approximately 0.74% of the sample, which has approximately 320,000 distinct CDR3 sequences, about 23% seen once. Sequences were obtained from naive CD8+ T cells from blood, with Jurkat cell RNA spiked in. Subset described: FACS-sorted CD8+CD4-CCR7+CD45RA+ naive T cells. All receptors come from a human donor in good health. Some libraries in this study had Jurkat cell RNA spiked in.

This clonotype showed up just a few times. J is TRBJ1-1 and V is TRBV10-2, with D hard to call. CDR1 and CDR2 (germline): WSHSY, SAAADI. The CDR3 consists of 14 residues. Trimming pared 6 bases from V and 2 bases from J, leaving 13 bases between. CDR3 amino acids: CASSVDNRNTEAFF. DNA for the CDR3: TGCGCCAGCAGCGTTGACAACAGAAACACTGAAGCTTTCTTT.

The sample holds a few counts of this clonotype. The chain uses TRBV11-1 and TRBJ2-7; 10 bases line up with TRBD2. Germline-derived CDR1 and CDR2 are SGHAT and FQDESV (reference sequence). There are 15 residues in the CDR3. J gave up 5 bases and V 4 bases, and 8 bases lay outside the gene matches. CDR3 in amino acids: CASSSLAGAVDEQYF. The CDR3 nucleotides are TGTGCCAGCAGCTCGCTAGCGGGAGCCGTCGACGAGCAGTACTTC.

The chain uses TRBV10-1 and TRBJ2-1; 10 bases line up with TRBD2. There are 16 residues in the CDR3. Germline V gene sequence: CDR1 WNHNN, CDR2 SYGVQD (reference sequence). The V gene end was trimmed by 4 bases and the J gene end by 0 bases; junction bases not matched to a gene: 3. The CDR3 DNA follows: TGCGCCAGCAGTGCGGCTAGCGGGAGCTCCTACAATGAGCAGTTCTTC. Its translation: CASSAASGSSYNEQFF.

A word on this clonotype: Possible read error: a much larger clone is one base away. The chain joins TRBV11-2 to TRBJ2-3; D ambiguous. The germline gives CDR1 SGHAT, CDR2 FQNNGV. The CDR3 consists of 14 residues. Trimming took off 3 bases at V and 4 bases at J, with 11 bases between the two ends. The CDR3 nucleotides read TGTGCCAGCAGCTTTAGGTTTGGCGCAGATACGCAGTATTTT. Translating it yields CASSFRFGADTQYF.

This sequence joins TRBV7-2 and TRBJ1-5; D gene ambiguous. The CDR3 loop spans 16 amino acids. Between the trimmed V and J ends, which lost 4 bases and 3 bases, there was a span of 16 bases. Per the germline V gene, CDR1 is SGHTA and CDR2 is FQGNSA. Here the CDR3 reads CASSSAPGVSNQPQHF. The CDR3 nucleotides are TGTGCCAGCAGCTCTGCCCCTGGGGTTTCCAATCAGCCCCAGCATTTT.

This chain uses TRBV4-3 with TRBJ2-7, with 9 nucleotides matching TRBD1. Unmatched junction bases numbered 8, after V lost 4 bases and J lost 4 bases. Germline CDR1 is LGHNA and CDR2 is YSLEER. This CDR3 has 15 residues. DNA of the CDR3: TGCGCCAGCAGCCTGGGACAGGGAGGCGTGTACGAGCAGTACTTC. Its translation: CASSLGQGGVYEQYF.

V and J are TRBV14 and TRBJ2-7, with TRBD1 matching 8 bases. This CDR3 has 16 residues. The germline V gene has CDR1 SGHDN and CDR2 FVKESK. Trimming removed 3 bases from V and 5 bases from J; junction bases left unmatched: 12. The DNA of the CDR3 is TGTGCCAGCAGCCACGCCCATGGGACAGGAGGGGACGAGCAGTACTTC. Its translation is CASSHAHGTGGDEQYF.

This clonotype was picked up many times. The genes are TRBV6-1 and TRBJ1-5; D uncertain. The CDR3 extends over 14 amino acids. Per germline, CDR1 MNHNS and CDR2 SASEGT. Trimming took 1 base from V and 8 from J, leaving 12 bases between them. CDR3 nucleotide sequence: TGTGCCAGCAGTGAAGATTTAATGAGGGAGCCCCAGCATTTT. Translated: CASSEDLMREPQHF.

The V and J genes are TRBV2 and TRBJ2-3; a possible D gene is TRBD1 (5 bases). V was pared by 2 bases and J by 2 bases, with 14 bases between. The CDR3 consists of 16 residues. CDR1 and CDR2 (germline): SNHLY, FYNNEI. DNA for the CDR3: TGTGCCAGCAGTGAATTACAGGTCTTACCCACAGATACGCAGTATTTT. The encoded protein is CASSELQVLPTDTQYF.

This chain uses TRBV11-2 with TRBJ2-7; D remains ambiguous. V was trimmed by 3 bases and J by 5 bases, leaving 8 bases between them. The CDR3 loop spans 12 amino acids. Germline V gene lookup returns CDR1 SGHAT and CDR2 FQNNGV. The CDR3 DNA follows: TGTGCCAGCAGCTTCGGAAGGGACGAGCAGTACTTC. This sequence encodes CASSFGRDEQYF.

The chain has TRBV19 and TRBJ1-5; TRBD1 agrees at 11 bases. The CDR3 is 15 amino acids. CDR1 and CDR2 from the germline V gene are LNHDA and SQIVND (reference sequence). The V gene end was trimmed by 4 bases and the J gene end by 9 bases; junction bases not matched to a gene: 8. In nucleotides, the CDR3 is TGTGCCAGTAGTACTAGGACAGGGGGCTATCCGCCCCAGCATTTT. Encoded protein: CASSTRTGGYPPQHF. Variable domain in full (rest from reference TRBV19 and TRBJ1-5): DGGITQSPKYLFRKEGQNVTLSCEQNLNHDAMYWYRQDPGQGLRLIYYSQIVNDFQKGDIAEGYSVSREKKESFPLTVTSAQKNPTAFYLCASSTRTGGYPPQHFGDGTRLSIL.

The CDR3 nucleotides read TGTGCCAGCAGTGTCGCAGCTTATAGCAATCAGCCCCAGCATTTT. Translating gives CASSVAAYSNQPQHF. The chain employs TRBV6-2 or TRBV6-3 and TRBJ1-5; D gene unclear. The CDR3 spans 15 residues. Germline V CDR1 and CDR2: MNHEY, SVGEGT. The V gene lost 5 bases and the J gene lost 0 bases, with 11 bases spanning the gap.

Concerning this clonotype itself: Being one base from a much bigger clone, this may be a read error. The gene calls are TRBV30 and TRBJ2-7; tentative D call: TRBD2 (6 bases). The V end lost 5 bases, the J end lost 6 bases, and 14 bases lay between the germline ends. CDR3 length: 12 residues. The V gene's germline CDR1 is GTSNPN and CDR2 SVGIG (reference sequence). Here the CDR3 reads CAWQRLGGEQYF. The CDR3, as DNA: TGTGCCTGGCAGAGACTCGGGGGCGAGCAGTACTTC.

The chain employs TRBV6-6 and TRBJ2-3; TRBD2 agrees at 7 bases. The CDR3 consists of 12 residues. The V and J ends lost 11 bases and 1 base, in that order; junction bases with no gene match: 3. Germline-derived CDR1 and CDR2 are MNHNY and SVGAGI (reference sequence). CDR3 nucleotide sequence: TGTGCCGTTGCGGGAGGCACAGATACGCAGTATTTT. This codes for CAVAGGTDTQYF.

This clonotype appeared a few times. V usage is TRBV29-1 and J usage is TRBJ1-1; TRBD1 agrees at 7 bases. Germline V gene data show CDR1 as SQVTM and CDR2 as ANQGSEA. The CDR3 spans 11 residues. V gave up 6 bases and J gave up 6 bases; unmatched junction bases: 4. The CDR3 bases are TGCAGCGTACGACAGGGCCCTGAAGCTTTCTTT. The encoded protein is CSVRQGPEAFF.

The chain carries TRBV6-2 or TRBV6-3 and TRBJ2-3, with a weak D call TRBD2 (6 bases). From germline, CDR1 is MNHEY and CDR2 SVGEGT. CDR3 size: 11 residues. V was trimmed by 5 bases and J by 11 bases, leaving 11 bases between them. This chain's CDR3 is CASSLWGEQYF. The CDR3, as DNA: TGTGCCAGCAGTCTTTGGGGGGAGCAGTATTTT.

This clonotype was counted between two and nine times. V is TRBV30 and J is TRBJ2-5; maybe TRBD2 (6 bases). Trimming stripped 3 bases from V and 3 bases from J, with 11 bases between. CDR1 is GTSNPN and CDR2 is SVGIG in the germline V gene (reference sequence). CDR3 size: 13 residues. CDR3 residues: CAWRSVAEETQYF. The CDR3, as DNA: TGTGCCTGGAGAAGCGTAGCGGAAGAGACCCAGTACTTC.

The rearrangement joins TRBV6-2 or TRBV6-3 to TRBJ2-7; D assignment may be TRBD1 or TRBD2 (6 bases each). V lost 0 bases to trimming and J lost 7 bases, with 13 bases between them. This CDR3 region has 14 residues. Germline CDR1 is MNHEY and CDR2 is SVGEGT. CDR3 amino acids: CASSYSIGGWEQYF. The CDR3 DNA sequence: TGTGCCAGCAGTTACTCGATCGGGGGCTGGGAGCAGTACTTC.

The genes are TRBV6-4 and TRBJ1-4; TRBD1 is a possible D gene (5 bases). V was cut by 0 bases and J by 8 bases, with 22 bases left in between. This CDR3 region has 18 residues. Germline CDR1 and CDR2: MRHNA and SNTAGT. The CDR3 protein is CASSDSGCRGREGEKLFF. DNA of the CDR3: TGTGCCAGCAGTGACTCAGGATGCCGCGGCAGGGAGGGGGAAAAACTGTTTTTT.